Included here is one T cell receptor (beta chain) sequence, with context. What it recognizes is unknown. The treatment is: over 15 received Ad26.COV2.S at low or high dose, single or two shots; 5 received placebo; per-sample allocation not given. Each sample was drawn 63 days after the first injection (of vaccine or placebo). The study used a vaccine consisting of an Ad26 vector that expressed Wuhan-strain SARS-CoV-2 spike. Libraries were prepared by immunoSEQ multiplex PCR; TCRdb keeps only in-frame clonotypes and omits some of them. The data show around 450,000 clones, around 90% seen once. CDR3 length: 15 amino acids. The data were obtained in a study of Ad26.COV2.S vaccination and SARS-CoV-2 variants. Study-wide context: Donor had been placed in the Ad26.COV2.S arm of the COV1001 trial. Each vaccinee took Ad26.COV2.S intramuscularly, once or twice 56 days apart.

The study's findings and limits: Breadth measured for non-spike TCRs was similar across vaccine and placebo recipients.

The rearrangement uses TRBV21-1 and TRBJ1-2. TRBV21-1 is described as a pseudogene. The source material was peripheral blood, sampled in a trial of Ad26.COV2.S vaccine versus placebo. This clonotype was sampled from a person aged 18 to 59 who received the Ad26.COV2.S COVID-19 vaccine or a placebo. DNA for the CDR3: TGTGCCAGCAGCAATATGGGGGGAAGGTGTTTGGGCTACACCTTC. It encodes CASSNMGGRCLGYTF.